This passage covers 19 T cell receptor beta chains from one sample sequenced in a study of shared clonotypes between healthy human individuals. Clones were read by immunoSEQ multiplex PCR, and TCRdb kept only the in-frame ones, dropping some. The sample shows millions of clones, approximately 93% of them seen only once. Sequencing used naive CD4+ T cells from PBMCs. Subset noted: CD45RA+ positively selected. The source of these receptors is a man younger than 35 in good health. Some clones in this sample may be carry-over from other donors' samples.

This chain links TRBV7-3 with TRBJ2-4; D perhaps matches TRBD1 (6 bases). Germline V gene data show CDR1 as SGHTA and CDR2 as FQGTGA. Trimming pared 5 bases from V and 6 bases from J, leaving 11 bases between. CDR3 size: 13 residues. The CDR3 here is CASSTRDTNIQYF. Written as DNA, the CDR3 is TGTGCCAGCAGCACCCGGGACACAAACATTCAGTACTTC.

The chain is built from TRBV6-6 and TRBJ2-7; 8 positions match TRBD2. The junction had 4 bases not matched to a gene; V was cut back by 5 bases and J by 1 base. The CDR3 has 14 amino acids. In germline, CDR1 is MNHNY, CDR2 SVGAGI (reference sequence). CDR3 nucleotides: TGTGCCAGCAGTACCATAGCGGGATCCTACGAGCAGTACTTC. Amino acid sequence: CASSTIAGSYEQYF.

The genes are TRBV7-8 and TRBJ2-3; the D is unclear. Looked up from germline, CDR1 is SGHVS and CDR2 is FQNEAQ. V was shortened by 6 bases and J by 0 bases, with 16 bases between the two germline ends. This CDR3 has 16 residues. In DNA, the CDR3 is TGTGCCAGCAGACGGCGCGGCGCCTCTAGCACAGATACGCAGTATTTT. It specifies CASRRRGASSTDTQYF.

This chain uses TRBV28 with TRBJ2-3, with 16 positions matching TRBD2. CDR3 length: 20 amino acids. Unmatched junction bases numbered 10, after V lost 3 bases and J lost 1 base. From germline, CDR1 is MDHEN and CDR2 SYDVKM. CDR3 amino acids: CASSLGGTSGRAWGTDTQYF. The DNA for the CDR3 is TGTGCCAGCAGTTTGGGGGGGACTAGCGGGAGGGCCTGGGGCACAGATACGCAGTATTTT.

On this clone itself: At one end the junction does not follow the germline gene, possibly because of a read error. The V gene is TRBV7-9, the J gene TRBJ2-2; possible D gene TRBD1, 5 bases. This CDR3 has 14 amino acids. From germline, CDR1 is SEHNR and CDR2 FQNEAQ (reference sequence). CDR3 bases: TGTGCCAGCAGGGAACAGGTGAACGCCGGGGAGCTGTTTTTT. It translates to CASREQVNAGELFF.

V is TRBV5-4 and J is TRBJ2-4; D uncertain. Trimming removed 4 bases at V and 2 bases at J, with 19 bases between. In germline, CDR1 is SGHNT, CDR2 YYREEE (reference sequence). The CDR3 extends over 17 amino acids. The CDR3 spells CASSHRAALGSKNIQYF. CDR3 nucleotide sequence: TGTGCCAGCAGCCACCGGGCCGCCCTAGGATCCAAAAACATTCAGTACTTC.

The CDR3 spells CASSMAPGTGELFF. The CDR3 DNA reads as TGTGCCAGTAGTATGGCGCCAGGGACCGGGGAGCTGTTTTTT. This chain links TRBV19 with TRBJ2-2; D is perhaps TRBD1 (5 bases). Germline V gives CDR1 LNHDA, CDR2 SQIVND (reference sequence). The CDR3 has 14 residues. V was trimmed by 3 bases and J by 5 bases, leaving 10 bases between them.

This sequence joins TRBV6-5 and TRBJ1-2; D is unresolved. V lost 5 bases to trimming and J lost 9 bases, with 13 bases between them. From germline, CDR1 is MNHEY and CDR2 SVGAGI. The CDR3 consists of 12 residues. CDR3 coding DNA: TGTGCCAGCAGTGCGGCGGTGGATAGCTACACCTTC. This gives the protein CASSAAVDSYTF.

This sequence joins TRBV9 and TRBJ2-7, with TRBD2 as a possible D gene (6 bases). The ends were cut back, 0 bases at V and 3 bases at J, with 16 bases in the middle. The germline V gene has CDR1 SGDLS and CDR2 YYNGEE. There are 16 residues in the CDR3. The CDR3 region has the DNA TGTGCCAGCAGCGTAGGGTGGGAGGTCGACGTCTACGAGCAGTACTTC. Translation: CASSVGWEVDVYEQYF.

As to this clone: The sample has other DNA sequences that encode this CDR3 too. The V call is TRBV5-1, the J call TRBJ2-3; D is possibly TRBD1 (6 bases). Trimming shortened V by 1 base and J by 5 bases, and 8 bases separated the two germline ends. The CDR3 sequence is 13 residues long. CDR1 SGHRS and CDR2 YFSETQ come from the germline V gene. The CDR3, as DNA: TGCGCCAGCAGCTTGTTCAGGGGAGATACGCAGTATTTT. Protein: CASSLFRGDTQYF.

The genes are TRBV7-8 and TRBJ1-5, with a tentative D call TRBD1 (6 bases). Germline V gene lookup returns CDR1 SGHVS and CDR2 FQNEAQ. With 3 bases removed from V and 4 bases from J, the gap between germline ends came to 10 bases. This CDR3 is 14 amino acids long. The DNA for the CDR3 is TGTGCCAGCAGCTTTCGGGGGCTTAATCAGCCCCAGCATTTT. This codes for CASSFRGLNQPQHF.

Notes on this clone: This same CDR3 is encoded by further DNA sequences in the sample. The chain uses TRBV5-1 and TRBJ1-1; 8 positions agree with TRBD1. This CDR3 has 14 amino acids. With 0 bases clipped from V and 4 bases from J, the junction kept 2 bases outside the gene matches. Germline loops: CDR1 SGHRS, CDR2 YFSETQ. In nucleotides, the CDR3 is TGCGCCAGCAGCTTGGATACAGGGGGCACTGAAGCTTTCTTT. This translates into CASSLDTGGTEAFF.

The rearrangement uses TRBV7-3 and TRBJ2-1; 8 bases fit TRBD1. The V and J ends lost 4 bases and 7 bases, in that order; junction bases with no gene match: 9. Germline CDR1 and CDR2: SGHTA and FQGTGA. The CDR3 is 15 amino acids. DNA of the CDR3: TGTGCCAGCAGCTCACCGGGACAGGTACCTAATGAGCAGTTCTTC. It yields the protein CASSSPGQVPNEQFF.

The genes are TRBV4-1 and TRBJ2-3; D gene uncertain. The V gene's germline CDR1 is MGHRA and CDR2 YSYEKL. There are 16 residues in the CDR3. With 1 base removed from V and 0 bases from J, the gap between germline ends came to 11 bases. CDR3 residues: CASSQVVFFSTDTQYF. The CDR3 DNA reads TGCGCCAGCAGCCAAGTTGTGTTCTTTAGCACAGATACGCAGTATTTT.

V is TRBV6-5 and J is TRBJ1-4; TRBD1 agrees at 8 bases. The CDR3 loop spans 15 amino acids. J was trimmed by 4 bases and V by 6 bases; bases with no gene match: 7. The germline CDR1 and CDR2 sequences are MNHEY and SVGAGI. This chain's CDR3 is CASRPQGASNEKLFF. CDR3 nucleotides: TGTGCCAGCAGACCCCAGGGGGCGAGTAATGAAAAACTGTTTTTT.

The gene calls are TRBV6-1 and TRBJ2-3; tentatively, D is TRBD1 (5 bases). There are 12 residues in the CDR3. The V gene's germline CDR1 is MNHNS and CDR2 SASEGT. The V end lost 1 base, the J end lost 14 bases, and 13 bases lay between the germline ends. The chain's CDR3 is CASSEDRLHSYF. CDR3 sequence (DNA): TGTGCCAGCAGTGAAGACAGGCTACACTCGTATTTT.

This clone was observed a few times. The chain carries TRBV18 and TRBJ1-5; tentative D call: TRBD1 (5 bases). The CDR3 runs 17 residues. V was pared by 2 bases and J by 5 bases, with 19 bases between. Germline CDR1 and CDR2: KGHSH and LQKENI. The CDR3 loop is CASSPGGTAFSDQPQHF. CDR3 bases: TGTGCCAGCTCACCAGGGGGGACGGCCTTTTCAGATCAGCCCCAGCATTTT.

This clone was seen more than once but under ten times. V usage is TRBV7-9 and J usage is TRBJ1-1; 8 nucleotides align to TRBD1. Trimming took 5 bases from V and 6 from J; bases not matched to a gene: 2. CDR3 length: 12 amino acids. Germline V gives CDR1 SEHNR, CDR2 FQNEAQ (reference sequence). In DNA, the CDR3 is TGTGCCAGCAGCGGACAGGGCCCTGAAGCTTTCTTT. Amino acid sequence: CASSGQGPEAFF.

The chain has TRBV7-2 and TRBJ2-7; D may be TRBD1 (5 bases). The V end lost 3 bases, the J end lost 2 bases, and 11 bases lay between the germline ends. CDR1 and CDR2 (germline): SGHTA, FQGNSA. The length of the CDR3 is 14 residues. CDR3 region: CASSFNTGAYEQYF. The CDR3, as DNA: TGTGCCAGCAGCTTTAATACAGGCGCCTACGAGCAGTACTTC. The full variable domain, in which reference TRBV7-2 and TRBJ2-7 provide the parts outside the CDR3, is GAGVSQSPSNKVTEKGKDVELRCDPISGHTALYWYRQSLGQGLEFLIYFQGNSAPDKSGLPSDRFSAERTGGSVSTLTIQRTQQEDSAVYLCASSFNTGAYEQYFGPGTRLTVT.